The T cell receptor (beta chain) under discussion was sequenced for a study of monozygotic twins with inflammatory bowel disease. TCRdb re-called the 5' RACE reads and catalogs CDR3 proteins one per entry, DNA excluded. The sample totals about 170,000 distinct CDR3 sequences. The CDR3 totals 15 residues. In germline, CDR1 is ENHRY, CDR2 SYGVKD. This sequence was found in a human donor with ulcerative colitis or Crohn's disease, or a healthy co-twin of an affected twin (not recorded which). The rearrangement joins TRBV10-3 to TRBJ2-5; TCRdb's assignment of TRBD1 cannot be checked, as there is no DNA. The sample comprised blood. This CDR3 is CAISGETGRMEIQYF.